One and the same sample provided the 12 T cell receptor beta chains below, sequenced in a study of blood T cell repertoires in COVID-19. Sequencing used immunoSEQ multiplex PCR; TCRdb keeps in-frame clones, though not all of them. The table includes under 350,000 clones, 83% detected once. Input material: peripheral blood. These receptors were collected from a woman aged 50 to 60 who had recovered from COVID-19.

J is TRBJ1-4 and V is TRBV14; tentative D call: TRBD1 (6 bases). Germline-derived CDR1 and CDR2 are SGHDN and FVKESK. The CDR3 is made up of 15 amino acids. Trimming stripped 6 bases from V and 8 bases from J, with 19 bases between. In nucleotides, the CDR3 is TGTGCCAGCAGTCCTATTGGACAGTCAGGAGAAAAACTGTTTTTT. This encodes CASSPIGQSGEKLFF.

The chain is built from TRBV4-2 and TRBJ2-7; D is possibly TRBD1 (6 bases). This CDR3 is built from 13 residues. CDR1 is LGHNA, CDR2 YNFKEQ, per germline. Trimming shortened V by 5 bases and J by 0 bases, and 8 bases separated the two germline ends. CDR3 nucleotides: TGTGCCAGCAGCGACAGGAGCTCCTACGAGCAGTACTTC. Amino acid sequence: CASSDRSSYEQYF.

The chain has TRBV4-3 and TRBJ2-2; D is unresolved. Per germline, CDR1 LGHNA and CDR2 YSLEER. The CDR3 runs 14 residues. Between the trimmed V and J ends, which lost 1 base and 7 bases, there was a span of 10 bases. CDR3 amino acids: CASSQVQSSGELFF. CDR3 DNA: TGCGCCAGCAGCCAAGTTCAGTCTAGCGGGGAGCTGTTTTTT.

This clone was observed a single time. The chain carries TRBV7-9 and TRBJ2-7; TRBD2 matches at 8 bases. The length of the CDR3 is 18 residues. J lost 2 bases, V lost 5 bases, and 17 bases had no gene match. Germline CDR1 is SEHNR and CDR2 is FQNEAQ (reference sequence). The CDR3 sequence: CASSVSRWGLGEAYEQYF. CDR3 in DNA: TGTGCCAGCAGCGTTAGTAGATGGGGACTAGGAGAAGCCTACGAGCAGTACTTC.

This clone was seen once. The chain combines TRBV27 with TRBJ1-5, with a weak D call TRBD1 (6 bases). There are 13 residues in the CDR3. Germline V gene lookup returns CDR1 MNHEY and CDR2 SMNVEV (reference sequence). The V and J ends lost 6 bases and 5 bases respectively, with 11 bases between them. CDR3 amino acids: CASRLRQDQPQHF. The CDR3 region has the DNA TGTGCCAGCAGACTCAGACAGGATCAGCCCCAGCATTTT.

This clone has a count of ten or more. V gene TRBV6-5 combines with J gene TRBJ1-6; TRBD1 agrees at 10 bases. The CDR3 sequence is 14 residues long. Per the germline V gene, CDR1 is MNHEY and CDR2 is SVGAGI. With 6 bases clipped from V and 7 bases from J, the junction kept 3 bases outside the gene matches. This chain's CDR3 is CASRTGGENSPLHF. CDR3 nucleotide sequence: TGTGCCAGCAGGACAGGGGGCGAAAATTCACCCCTCCACTTT.

This chain joins TRBV12-3 or TRBV12-4 and TRBJ2-4, with D maybe TRBD1 (6 bases). CDR3 size: 13 residues. Between the trimmed V and J ends, which lost 2 bases and 8 bases, there was a span of 10 bases. The CDR3 bases are TGTGCCAGCAGTTTAACCCCAGGGGACATTCAGTACTTC. Translating it yields CASSLTPGDIQYF.

The chain combines TRBV4-2 with TRBJ1-2, with TRBD1 as a possible D gene (5 bases). CDR1 and CDR2 from the germline V gene are LGHNA and YNFKEQ. V lost 0 bases to trimming and J lost 7 bases, with 9 bases between them. CDR3 length: 13 residues. The CDR3 sequence is CASSQEVGGGYTF. The CDR3 DNA is TGTGCCAGCAGCCAAGAGGTCGGGGGTGGCTACACCTTC.

The rearrangement links TRBV2 to TRBJ1-4; maybe TRBD1 (5 bases). The CDR3 is 18 amino acids. Trimming removed 0 bases from V and 4 bases from J, with 18 bases in between. The germline V gene encodes CDR1 SNHLY and CDR2 FYNNEI. The CDR3 DNA reads TGTGCCAGCAGTGAAGCGATCGGCAGGGCCAGAAATAATGAAAAACTGTTTTTT. Amino acid sequence: CASSEAIGRARNNEKLFF.

CDR3 loop: CAISPSGGAPSYEQYF. The CDR3 region has the DNA TGTGCCATCAGTCCATCTGGGGGGGCACCCTCCTACGAGCAGTACTTC. V is TRBV10-3 and J is TRBJ2-7, with D possibly TRBD2 on 7 matching bases. Germline lookup yields CDR1 ENHRY and CDR2 SYGVKD. V was pared by 5 bases and J by 0 bases, with 17 bases between. The CDR3 is made up of 16 amino acids.

This clone was picked up a small number of times. V and J are TRBV9 and TRBJ2-1; D might be TRBD1 (5 bases). Germline-derived CDR1 and CDR2 are SGDLS and YYNGEE. V dropped 3 bases and J dropped 1 base, with 8 bases sitting between them. The CDR3 has 14 residues. Here the CDR3 reads CASSARQSYNEQFF. CDR3 bases: TGTGCCAGCAGCGCCCGACAGTCCTACAATGAGCAGTTCTTC.

The chain combines TRBV28 with TRBJ1-6; 7 positions match TRBD1. CDR1 and CDR2 from the germline V gene are MDHEN and SYDVKM. The V and J ends lost 6 bases and 8 bases, in that order; junction bases with no gene match: 4. This CDR3 has 13 residues. The CDR3 bases are TGTGCCAGCAGGGCGACAGGGCATTCACCCCTCCACTTT. It specifies CASRATGHSPLHF.